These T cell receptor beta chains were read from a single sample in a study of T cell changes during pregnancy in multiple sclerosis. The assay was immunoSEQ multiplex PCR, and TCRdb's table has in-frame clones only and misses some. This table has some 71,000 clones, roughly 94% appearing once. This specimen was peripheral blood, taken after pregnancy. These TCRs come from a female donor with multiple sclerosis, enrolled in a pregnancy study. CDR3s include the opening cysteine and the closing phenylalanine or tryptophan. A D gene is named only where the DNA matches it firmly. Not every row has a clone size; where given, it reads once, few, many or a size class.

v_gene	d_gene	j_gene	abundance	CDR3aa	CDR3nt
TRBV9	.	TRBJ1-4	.	CASSVGGGVGEKLFF	TGTGCCAGCAGCGTAGGAGGAGGGGTGGGGGAAAAACTGTTTTTT
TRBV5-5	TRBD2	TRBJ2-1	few	CASSGGTSGSPYNEQFF	TGTGCCAGCAGCGGAGGGACTAGCGGGTCCCCCTACAATGAGCAGTTCTTC
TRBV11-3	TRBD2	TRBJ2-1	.	CASSSVAGSSYNEQFF	TGTGCCAGCAGCTCTGTAGCGGGGAGCTCCTACAATGAGCAGTTCTTC
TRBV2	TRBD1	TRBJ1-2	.	CASSRTGVYGYTF	TGTGCCAGCAGTCGGACAGGGGTCTATGGCTACACCTTC
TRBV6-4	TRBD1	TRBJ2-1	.	CASSDSYRDRADEQFF	TGTGCCAGCAGTGACTCCTACCGGGACAGGGCCGATGAGCAGTTCTTC
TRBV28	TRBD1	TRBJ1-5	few	CASSPGQWFDSNQPQHF	TGTGCCAGCAGCCCGGGACAGTGGTTTGACAGCAATCAGCCCCAGCATTTT
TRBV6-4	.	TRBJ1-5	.	CASSDSAGKGQPQHF	TGTGCCAGCAGTGACTCGGCAGGGAAGGGTCAGCCCCAGCATTTT
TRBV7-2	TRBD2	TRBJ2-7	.	CASSPRTSPYEQYF	TGTGCCAGCAGCCCAAGGACTAGCCCCTACGAGCAGTACTTC
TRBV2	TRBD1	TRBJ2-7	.	CASRADRVSYEQYF	TGTGCCAGCAGGGCGGACAGGGTCTCCTACGAGCAGTACTTC
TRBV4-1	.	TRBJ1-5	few	CASSQGALSNQPQHF	TGCGCCAGCAGCCAAGGGGCCCTTAGCAATCAGCCCCAGCATTTT
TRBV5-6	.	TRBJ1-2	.	CASSLLTSNYGYTF	TGTGCCAGCAGCTTACTGACATCTAACTATGGCTACACCTTC
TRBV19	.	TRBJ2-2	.	CATLDRSNTGELFF	TGTGCCACCCTCGACAGATCGAACACCGGGGAGCTGTTTTTT
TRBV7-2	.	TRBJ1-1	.	CASSLEFWASEAFF	TGTGCCAGCAGCTTAGAATTTTGGGCTTCCGAAGCTTTCTTT
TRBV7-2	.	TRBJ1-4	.	CASSTDRWNEKLFF	TGTGCCAGCAGCACCGACAGGTGGAATGAAAAACTGTTTTTT
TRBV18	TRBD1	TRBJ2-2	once	CASSPGTGLRNTGELFF	TGTGCCAGCTCACCAGGGACAGGGCTAAGAAACACCGGGGAGCTGTTTTTT
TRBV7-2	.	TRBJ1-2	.	CASSSQDSLGGYTF	TGTGCCAGCAGCTCCCAGGACAGTCTGGGAGGCTACACCTTC
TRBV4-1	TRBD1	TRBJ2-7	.	CASSQDTQGSSYEQYF	TGCGCCAGCAGCCAAGATACACAGGGGAGTTCCTACGAGCAGTACTTC
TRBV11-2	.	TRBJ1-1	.	CASSYGTSASTEAFF	TGTGCCAGCAGTTATGGGACATCGGCTAGCACTGAAGCTTTCTTT
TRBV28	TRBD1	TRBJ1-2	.	CASSLTGVRYGYTF	TGTGCCAGCAGTTTGACAGGGGTGAGGTATGGCTACACCTTC
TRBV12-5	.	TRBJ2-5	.	CASGLVGGYETQYF	TGTGCTAGTGGTTTGGTCGGCGGATACGAGACCCAGTACTTC
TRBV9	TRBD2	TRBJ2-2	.	CASSLRETSGRANTGELFF	TGTGCCAGCAGCCTCCGAGAGACTAGCGGGAGGGCTAACACCGGGGAGCTGTTTTTT
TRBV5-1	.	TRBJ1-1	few	CASSLDMNTEAFF	TGCGCCAGCAGCTTGGACATGAACACTGAAGCTTTCTTT
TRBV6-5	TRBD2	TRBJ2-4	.	CASRRGAGSNIQYF	TGTGCCAGCAGGCGAGGAGCGGGATCAAACATTCAGTACTTC
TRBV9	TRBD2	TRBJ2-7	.	CASSAGLARYEQYF	TGTGCCAGCAGCGCCGGACTAGCACGCTACGAGCAGTACTTC
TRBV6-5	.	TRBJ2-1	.	CASSYSYRAPYNEQFF	TGTGCCAGCAGTTACTCGTACAGGGCCCCCTACAATGAGCAGTTCTTC
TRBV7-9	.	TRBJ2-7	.	CASTEGRRHEQYF	TGTGCCAGCACTGAGGGTCGACGCCACGAGCAGTACTTC
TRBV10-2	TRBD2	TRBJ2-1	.	CASSESLAGTGDNEQFF	TGCGCCAGCAGTGAGTCCCTAGCGGGAACCGGGGACAATGAGCAGTTCTTC
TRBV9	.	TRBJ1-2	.	CASSVGPANYGYTF	TGTGCCAGCAGCGTAGGCCCAGCTAACTATGGCTACACCTTC
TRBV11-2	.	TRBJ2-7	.	CASSLNGLEQYF	TGTGCCAGCAGCTTAAATGGGCTCGAGCAGTACTTC
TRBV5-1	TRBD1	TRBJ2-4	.	CASSQGRQGSGNIQYF	TGCGCCAGCAGCCAAGGCCGACAGGGGTCGGGAAACATTCAGTACTTC
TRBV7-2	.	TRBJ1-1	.	CASSLSGLNTEAFF	TGTGCCAGCAGTTTATCCGGGTTGAACACTGAAGCTTTCTTT
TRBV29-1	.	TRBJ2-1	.	CSASGDEQFF	TGCAGCGCCTCGGGTGATGAGCAGTTCTTC
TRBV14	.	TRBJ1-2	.	CASSQDRGWYGYTF	TGTGCCAGCAGCCAAGATCGGGGTTGGTATGGCTACACCTTC
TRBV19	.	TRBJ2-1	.	CASSMAHPPYNEQFF	TGTGCCAGTAGTATGGCTCACCCCCCCTACAATGAGCAGTTCTTC
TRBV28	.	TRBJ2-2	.	CASSLPGLNTGELFF	TGTGCCAGCAGTTTACCGGGTCTCAACACCGGGGAGCTGTTTTTT
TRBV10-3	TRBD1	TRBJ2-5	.	CAISESSGQGAFETQYF	TGTGCCATCAGTGAGTCGTCGGGACAGGGGGCTTTCGAGACCCAGTACTTC
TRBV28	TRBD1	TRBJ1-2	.	CASSLVSGTGSHGYTF	TGTGCCAGCAGTTTAGTCTCCGGGACAGGGAGTCATGGCTACACCTTC
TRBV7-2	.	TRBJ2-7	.	CASSLGSGGLYEQYF	TGTGCCAGCAGCTTAGGGTCCGGTGGGCTCTACGAGCAGTACTTC
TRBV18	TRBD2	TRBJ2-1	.	CASSPYTSDEQFF	TGTGCCAGCTCACCCTATACTAGCGATGAGCAGTTCTTC
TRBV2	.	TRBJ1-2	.	CASSEQNHYGYTF	TGTGCCAGCAGCGAACAGAATCACTATGGCTACACCTTC
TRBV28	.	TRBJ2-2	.	CASSLSAGELFF	TGTGCCAGCAGTTTATCAGCGGGGGAGCTGTTTTTT
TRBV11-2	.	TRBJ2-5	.	CASSLSGQETQYF	TGTGCCAGCAGCTTGTCGGGGCAAGAGACCCAGTACTTC
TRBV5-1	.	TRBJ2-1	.	CASSLEGGAYNEQFF	TGCGCCAGCAGCTTGGAAGGCGGGGCCTACAATGAGCAGTTCTTC
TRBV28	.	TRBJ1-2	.	CASSFVVFRTENYGYTF	TGTGCCAGCAGTTTTGTTGTATTCAGGACAGAGAACTATGGCTACACCTTC
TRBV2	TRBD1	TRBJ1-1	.	CASSRNRDSGTEAFF	TGTGCCAGCAGTCGAAACCGGGACAGCGGCACTGAAGCTTTCTTT
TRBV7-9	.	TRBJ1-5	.	CASSLDYQPQHF	TGTGCCAGCAGCTTAGACTATCAGCCCCAGCATTTT
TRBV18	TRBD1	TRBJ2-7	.	CASSPLDRVGNEQYF	TGTGCCAGCTCACCCCTGGACAGGGTGGGAAACGAGCAGTACTTC
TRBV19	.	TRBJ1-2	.	CASSRDNYLYGYTF	TGTGCCAGTAGCCGGGACAACTACCTCTATGGCTACACCTTC
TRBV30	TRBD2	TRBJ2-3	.	CAWRGLAGPRTQYF	TGTGCCTGGCGAGGACTAGCGGGACCCCGTACGCAGTATTTT
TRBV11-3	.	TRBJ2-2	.	CASSPGAGLSGELFF	TGTGCCAGCAGCCCTGGGGCAGGGTTGAGCGGGGAGCTGTTTTTT
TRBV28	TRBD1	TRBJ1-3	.	CASSLRTGGFRSGNTIYF	TGTGCCAGCAGTTTACGGACAGGGGGATTTAGGTCTGGAAACACCATATATTTT